This TCR beta chain stems from a study of type 1 regulatory T cells. TCRdb itself ran the reads through MiXCR, one entry per CDR3 protein. The sample includes some 20,000 distinct CDR3 sequences, approximately 51% of them seen just once. Deletions cut 3 bases from V and 6 bases from J, with 6 bases between. The CDR3 contains 12 residues. The germline V gene has CDR1 KGHSH and CDR2 LQKENI. As regards this clonotype: Its antigen is as yet unknown.

The receptor's source is a human donor in good health. The chain couples TRBV18 to TRBJ2-1, with D unresolved. Sequenced: cultured T cells, either the whole culture or a sorted T cell fraction (not recorded which). Here the CDR3 reads CASSPNINEQFF. In DNA, the CDR3 is TGTGCCAGCTCACCGAATATCAATGAGCAGTTCTTC.